This T cell receptor (beta chain) was recorded in a study of tumor-infiltrating lymphocytes in oesophageal squamous cell carcinoma. V was pared by 5 bases and J by 0 bases, with 5 bases of the junction left unmatched. This CDR3 region has 16 residues. Per the germline V gene, CDR1 is SGHVS and CDR2 is FQNEAQ. MiXCR, applied by TCRdb to the PCR reads, yields one record per CDR3 protein. The table includes roughly 20,000 distinct CDR3 sequences, roughly 40% detected once. This clonotype has at least ten counts. The chain uses TRBV7-8 and TRBJ1-5; 9 bases align to TRBD1. Sequenced sample: normal esophageal tissue next to the tumor. The origin of this receptor is a female donor with esophageal squamous cell carcinoma. The chain's CDR3 is CASSTTGGYSNQPQHF. The DNA of the CDR3 is TGTGCCAGCAGCACCACAGGGGGCTATAGCAATCAGCCCCAGCATTTT.